This is a list of T cell receptor beta chains from one sample in a study of cytomegalovirus exposure and HLA in healthy donors. This table comes from immunoSEQ multiplex PCR, and its TCRdb copy is limited to in-frame clones, with some not included. Of 15,000 to 20,000 clones in the sample, 75% are singletons; the top ten hold roughly 3.7%. Source material: PBMCs. The receptors stem from a man aged 18 to 29 in good health and CMV-seronegative. CDR3s leave out the opening cysteine and the closing phenylalanine or tryptophan. The D gene is left open where the match is weak.

j_call d_call v_call cdr3_aa
TRBJ2-5 NA TRBV5-1 ASSIGGQFGETQY
TRBJ1-2 NA TRBV4-1 ASSSPYYGYT
TRBJ1-2 NA TRBV29-1 SLTPVGGLGYT
TRBJ1-2 NA TRBV6-5 ASSYSGGKGGYT
TRBJ1-1 NA TRBV7-9 ASSLLEMNTEAF
TRBJ2-3 NA TRBV4-3 ASSHYRDGTDTQY
TRBJ2-1 TRBD2 TRBV6-5 ASAGTSGYNEQF
TRBJ1-2 NA TRBV29-1 SVETDNYGYN
TRBJ1-4 NA TRBV2 ASSSSKTVTNEKLF
TRBJ1-1 NA TRBV6-5 ASSYQNTEAF
TRBJ2-1 TRBD2 TRBV29-1 SVEASGGFEQF
TRBJ1-2 NA TRBV9 ASSALPPGNYGYT
TRBJ1-2 NA TRBV19 ASTGSNQLGYT
TRBJ1-1 NA TRBV7-8 ASSLLRQNTEAF
TRBJ2-1 TRBD2 TRBV4-1 AGPGQGTSGGSNEQF
TRBJ2-7 NA TRBV5-1 ASSLVLAGEQY
TRBJ2-7 TRBD2 TRBV7-2 ASSLVPSGGYEQY
TRBJ2-5 NA TRBV27 ASSFLETQY
TRBJ1-1 NA TRBV7-3 ASSLNGMSEAF
TRBJ1-2 NA TRBV7-9 ASSLAQIGHGGYT
TRBJ2-7 TRBD2 TRBV29-1 SVEAPTSASYEQY
TRBJ1-4 NA TRBV30 AWSAQGYNEKLF
TRBJ1-6 NA TRBV30 AWKWGVDSPLH
TRBJ2-7 TRBD2 TRBV2 ASSGLAYEQY
TRBJ1-3 NA TRBV5-4 ASSPYGGGTGNTIY
TRBJ1-2 NA TRBV5-6 ASSLRLRRGYT
TRBJ2-2 NA TRBV30 AWTSMGRETGELF
TRBJ1-5 NA TRBV7-2 ASSPRGGWYSNQPQH
TRBJ2-7 TRBD2 TRBV6-1 ASSPRLAGVAEQY
TRBJ1-1 NA TRBV30 AWTGDLNTEAF
TRBJ2-3 TRBD1 TRBV29-1 SVAHGQGADTQY
TRBJ2-4 NA TRBV2 ASSEGIAVAIQY
TRBJ1-5 NA TRBV30 AWSLQGNQPQH
TRBJ1-1 NA TRBV30 AWSETANTEAF
TRBJ2-7 TRBD1 TRBV30 AQGQGPYEQY